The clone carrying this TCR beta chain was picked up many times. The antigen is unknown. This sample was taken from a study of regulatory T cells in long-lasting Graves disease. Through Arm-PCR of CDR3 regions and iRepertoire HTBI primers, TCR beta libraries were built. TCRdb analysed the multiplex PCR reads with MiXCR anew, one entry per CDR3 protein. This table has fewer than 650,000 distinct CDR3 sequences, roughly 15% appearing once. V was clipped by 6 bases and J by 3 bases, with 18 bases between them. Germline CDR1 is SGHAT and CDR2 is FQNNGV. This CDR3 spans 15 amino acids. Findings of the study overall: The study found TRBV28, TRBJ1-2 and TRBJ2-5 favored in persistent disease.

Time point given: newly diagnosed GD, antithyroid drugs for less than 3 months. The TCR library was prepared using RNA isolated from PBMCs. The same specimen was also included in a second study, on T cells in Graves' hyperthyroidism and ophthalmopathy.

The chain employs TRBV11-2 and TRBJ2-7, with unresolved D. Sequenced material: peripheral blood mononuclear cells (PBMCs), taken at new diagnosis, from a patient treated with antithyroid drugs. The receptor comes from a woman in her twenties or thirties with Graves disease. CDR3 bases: TGTGCCAGCAGTCCCGGACCCCTCACTATCTACGAGCAGTACTTC. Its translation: CASSPGPLTIYEQYF.